This is a list of T cell receptor beta chains from one sample in a study of CD8 T cells in ankylosing spondylitis. TCRdb used MiXCR to reprocess the 5' RACE reads, holding one entry per CDR3 protein. The sample consists of some 92,000 distinct CDR3 sequences, around 25% of them appearing once. Sequencing was carried out using blood, either unsorted or a sorted T cell fraction (not recorded which). These receptors were taken from a male donor with ankylosing spondylitis or in good health (not recorded which). Each CDR3 is given with its conserved first and last residue. D genes are given only for firm matches. The size of a clone is reported for some rows only, either as once, few or many, or as a class for expanded clones.

cdr3_length d_call clone_size j_call v_call cdr3_nt cdr3_aa
11 - - TRBJ2-1 TRBV29-1 TGCAGCGTTGGGGCTAGCGCTGAGCAGTTCTTC CSVGASAEQFF
13 TRBD1 - TRBJ2-5 TRBV12-5 TGTGCTAGTGGTGGACAGGGTTCATGGACCCAGTACTTC CASGGQGSWTQYF
14 - - TRBJ2-5 TRBV5-1 TGCGCCAGCAGCTCCCAGTGGGGTCAAGAGACCCAGTACTTC CASSSQWGQETQYF
9 - - TRBJ2-3 TRBV5-1 TGCGCCAGCAGATGCCCCCAGTATTTT CASRCPQYF
16 TRBD2 - TRBJ2-1 TRBV7-3 TGTGCCAGCAGCCCCCAAGGACTAGCGGGAGGGCAAGAGCAGTTCTTC CASSPQGLAGGQEQFF
14 TRBD1 many TRBJ1-6 TRBV28 TGTGCCAGCAGTGGGACAGGGGGCCCTTCACCCCTCCACTTT CASSGTGGPSPLHF
14 - - TRBJ2-1 TRBV3-1 TGTGCCAGCAGCCAAGGACCAGCCTACAATGAGCAGTTCTTC CASSQGPAYNEQFF
14 - - TRBJ1-1 TRBV20-1 TGCAGTGCTAGGCGGGAAGAGGGGGGCACTGAAGCTTTCTTT CSARREEGGTEAFF
15 - few TRBJ1-1 TRBV28 TGTGCCAGCAGGGAGATGACCATATTGAACACTGAAGCTTTCTTT CASREMTILNTEAFF
19 TRBD2 - TRBJ2-1 TRBV5-1 TGCGCCAGCAGCTTGATTACGGGAGGGGCCAAAAATTCCTACAATGAGCAGTTCTTC CASSLITGGAKNSYNEQFF
14 - - TRBJ2-2 TRBV24-1 TGTGCCACCAGTAGGCCTAACTTGGCCGGGGAGCTGTTTTTT CATSRPNLAGELFF
16 TRBD1 - TRBJ2-7 TRBV10-3 TGTGCCATCAGTGAGACAGGGGGGATTATTTCCTACGAGCAGTACTTC CAISETGGIISYEQYF
17 - - TRBJ2-1 TRBV5-1 TGCGCCAGCAGCCCCACGTCTGGGGGGGGCCCCTACAATGAGCAGTTCTTC CASSPTSGGGPYNEQFF
16 - - TRBJ1-1 TRBV5-1 TGCGTCAGCACCTCTGAGGGATCCTCCGGGGACACTGAAGCTTTCTTT CVSTSEGSSGDTEAFF
14 - many TRBJ2-5 TRBV29-1 TGCAGCGTTGAATTGGTCGTGTACCAAGAGACCCAGTACTTC CSVELVVYQETQYF
12 TRBD1 - TRBJ1-5 TRBV5-1 TGCGCCAGCGGACAGGGCACTCAGCCCCAGCATTTT CASGQGTQPQHF
12 - few TRBJ2-1 TRBV6-2/TRBV6-3 TGTGCCAGCAGATCAGGGCGGCGTGAGCAGTTCTTC CASRSGRREQFF
15 - - TRBJ1-2 TRBV10-3 TGTGCCATCAGTGAGTCGGCAGGGGAGGGACATGGCTACACCTTC CAISESAGEGHGYTF
15 - - TRBJ2-2 TRBV20-1 TGCAGTGCAACAACAGGGATTCCGAACACCGGGGAGCTGTTTTTT CSATTGIPNTGELFF
15 TRBD1 - TRBJ2-7 TRBV7-8 TGTGCCAGCAGCCCAGTGGACAGGGGTACCTACGAGCAGTACTTC CASSPVDRGTYEQYF
16 TRBD1 - TRBJ1-1 TRBV27 TGTGCCAGCAAGTCTTCGTTGGGACAGCGATACACTGAAGCTTTCTTT CASKSSLGQRYTEAFF
15 - - TRBJ1-2 TRBV5-1 TGCGCCAGCAGCCCAGAACTTAATTCCGACTATGGCTACACCTTC CASSPELNSDYGYTF
14 - few TRBJ1-2 TRBV29-1 TGCAGCGTAGAAGGAGCCCCCTCTAACTATGGCTACACCTTC CSVEGAPSNYGYTF
15 - few TRBJ1-1 TRBV4-2 TGTGCCAGCAGCCCGAGGGCCACCTTGGGCACTGAAGCTTTCTTT CASSPRATLGTEAFF
16 TRBD2 many TRBJ2-3 TRBV11-2 TGTGCCAGCAGCTTCCCTACGGGGGGAAGCACAGATACGCAGTATTTT CASSFPTGGSTDTQYF
15 - - TRBJ2-5 TRBV14 TGTGCCAGCAGCCAAGAAATAGGGGCCTGGAAGACCCAGTACTTC CASSQEIGAWKTQYF
15 - - TRBJ2-7 TRBV5-1 TGCGCCAGCAGCGTACCGGGATCTAATGCCTACGAGCAGTACTTC CASSVPGSNAYEQYF
12 - few TRBJ2-1 TRBV27 TGTGCCAGCAGTTTAGCGGGTCATGAGCAGTTCTTC CASSLAGHEQFF
15 TRBD1 few TRBJ2-1 TRBV5-1 TGCGCCAGCAGCCCCGACAGGGTCGACTACAATGAGCAGTTCTTC CASSPDRVDYNEQFF
14 TRBD2 few TRBJ2-7 TRBV5-1 TGCGCCAGCAGCTCGACTAGCGGGAGTTACGAGCAGTACTTC CASSSTSGSYEQYF
14 - many TRBJ1-5 TRBV5-1 TGCGCCAGCAGCGACGGACGGGGGCATCAGCCCCAGCATTTT CASSDGRGHQPQHF
14 - - TRBJ2-3 TRBV5-1 TGCGCCAGCAGCTTGGAGGGGCGCGGAGATACGCAGTATTTT CASSLEGRGDTQYF
12 - once TRBJ1-1 TRBV27 TGTGCCAGCAGTTTACGGGGCAGTCAGGCTTTCTTT CASSLRGSQAFF
14 - - TRBJ2-1 TRBV7-2 TGTGCCAGCAGCTTACGTCCAGGGTATAATGAGCAGTTCTTC CASSLRPGYNEQFF
12 - few TRBJ2-3 TRBV7-2 TGTGCCAGCAGCTTAATCGAGGGACCGCAGTATTTT CASSLIEGPQYF
14 TRBD1 few TRBJ2-5 TRBV20-1 TGCAGTGCTAGTCGGGACAGGGTGATGGAGACCCAGTACTTC CSASRDRVMETQYF
15 - - TRBJ2-7 TRBV2 TGTGCCAGCAGTGATGCAGGCAGGCGTCCCTACGAGCAGTACTTC CASSDAGRRPYEQYF
14 - few TRBJ2-1 TRBV11-2 TGTGCCAGCAGCTTAGAGGCCATGAACCACCAGCAGTTCTTC CASSLEAMNHQQFF
15 TRBD1 many TRBJ2-7 TRBV6-1 TGTGCCAGCAGTCGACACGGGACAGGGACCTACGAGCAGTACTTC CASSRHGTGTYEQYF
15 - few TRBJ2-1 TRBV6-5 TGTGCCAGCAGTTACGTCGGGTTCTCCTACAATGAGCAGTTCTTC CASSYVGFSYNEQFF
15 - - TRBJ1-3 TRBV7-6 TGTGCCAGCAGCATAAAGTTGGGTTCTGGAAACACCATATATTTT CASSIKLGSGNTIYF
15 TRBD2 few TRBJ2-5 TRBV5-1 TGCGCCAGCACTGGCGGGAGAGTTTCGGGAGAGACCCAGTACTTC CASTGGRVSGETQYF
14 - few TRBJ2-5 TRBV7-3 TGTGCCAGCAGCGCCCGTGGCCCGGGAGAGACCCAGTACTTC CASSARGPGETQYF
15 TRBD2 - TRBJ2-1 TRBV7-3 TGTGCCAGCAGCCAGCAGGGACTAGCGGGGGGGAGACGGTTCTTC CASSQQGLAGGRRFF
11 - few TRBJ2-3 TRBV4-2 TGTGCCAGCAAGGTTCGAGATACGCAGTATTTT CASKVRDTQYF
13 - - TRBJ2-5 TRBV28 TGTGCCAGCAGTGAAGGGAGGGGGGAGACCCAGTACTTC CASSEGRGETQYF
18 - few TRBJ1-4 TRBV11-2 TGTGCCAGCAGCCGTTCGGGGGCCGTGTTAGGCAGTAATGAAAAACTGTTTTTT CASSRSGAVLGSNEKLFF
14 - few TRBJ2-2 TRBV29-1 TGCAGCACCCCCGGGACGGGGAACACCGGGGAGCTGTTTTTT CSTPGTGNTGELFF
16 TRBD2 - TRBJ2-7 TRBV5-1 TGCGCCAGCAGCTTGTCCCGACTAGCCCAAGGGTACGAGCAGTACTTC CASSLSRLAQGYEQYF
14 TRBD1 many TRBJ2-7 TRBV9 TGTGCCAGCAGCGTACTAGGACAGGGTGGCGAGCAGTACTTC CASSVLGQGGEQYF
13 - - TRBJ2-5 TRBV12-3/TRBV12-4 TGTGCCAGCACCCTGGGGCTCCGGGAGACCCAGTACTTC CASTLGLRETQYF
17 - - TRBJ2-2 TRBV15 TGTGCCACCAGCAGAGATCGAAGGACGCCCGCCACCGGGGAGCTGTTTTTT CATSRDRRTPATGELFF